This TCR beta chain was captured in a study of CD8 T cells in ankylosing spondylitis. The CDR3 has 14 residues. V dropped 6 bases and J dropped 2 bases, with 11 bases sitting between them. In germline, CDR1 is MDHEN, CDR2 SYDVKM. A quantitative 5'-RACE method, one with molecular barcodes, was used to make TCR beta libraries. Via MiXCR, TCRdb re-called the 5' RACE reads, giving one row per CDR3 protein. The sample has some 150,000 distinct CDR3 sequences, 9.5% to 12% seen once. Study outcomes and limitations: Significantly higher representation of disease-linked clones was reported for matched ankylosing spondylitis synovial fluid. Ankylosing spondylitis blood appeared to be characterized by a TCR beta motif of 8 or 9 highly homologous variants. Earlier studies detected some motif variants in reactive arthritis synovial fluid and blood.

This clonotype was recorded at least ten times. The antigen remains undetermined. This TCR derives from a female donor with ankylosing spondylitis or in good health (not recorded which). This chain links TRBV28 with TRBJ1-3, with D unclear. The sequenced sample was blood, either unsorted or a sorted T cell fraction (not recorded which). The CDR3 sequence is CASSQPGTGNTIYF. For the CDR3, the DNA is TGTGCCAGCAGCCAACCGGGGACTGGAAACACCATATATTTT.